This entry lists 4 T cell receptor beta chains sequenced from one sample in a study of CD8 T cells in Susac syndrome. An amount of RNA that ranged from 0.5 to 1 ug was reverse transcribed with random hexamers. TCRdb passed the immunoSEQ multiplex PCR reads through MiXCR, listing each CDR3 protein once. In the table there are roughly 180,000 distinct CDR3 sequences, about 95% of which are singletons. The sequenced sample consisted of CD4+ T cells from PBMCs. The receptors originated from a human donor in good health.

The DNA for the CDR3 is TGCAGTGCTAGTTCAACTAGCGGCCAAGAGACCCAGTACTTC. Amino acids: CSASSTSGQETQYF. This rearrangement joins TRBV20-1 to TRBJ2-5; 8 bases match TRBD2. V gave up 3 bases and J gave up 1 base; unmatched junction bases: 4. The CDR3 covers 14 residues. The V gene's germline CDR1 is DFQATT and CDR2 SNEGSKA (reference sequence).

The V gene is TRBV20-1, the J gene TRBJ2-1; D gene unclear. Trimming stripped 1 base from V and 6 bases from J, with 10 bases between. Germline lookup yields CDR1 DFQATT and CDR2 SNEGSKA (reference sequence). This CDR3 spans 13 amino acids. This CDR3 is CSARVIVANEQFF. In nucleotides, the CDR3 is TGCAGTGCTAGAGTAATCGTTGCCAATGAGCAGTTCTTC.

The chain has TRBV20-1 and TRBJ2-1; TRBD2 aligns across 7 bases. J lost 1 base, V lost 6 bases, and 12 bases had no gene match. The CDR3 has 16 amino acids. Germline CDR1 is DFQATT and CDR2 is SNEGSKA (reference sequence). CDR3 DNA sequence: TGCAGTGCGCGAGACTGGAGCGGGAATTCCTACAATGAGCAGTTCTTC. It encodes CSARDWSGNSYNEQFF.

V usage is TRBV20-1 and J usage is TRBJ2-5; tentative D call: TRBD1 (6 bases). The CDR3 loop spans 13 amino acids. Trimming stripped 7 bases from V and 3 bases from J, with 15 bases between. CDR1 and CDR2 (germline): DFQATT, SNEGSKA (reference sequence). CDR3 in amino acids: CSGLGWDKETQYF. The CDR3, as DNA: TGCAGTGGGTTAGGGTGGGACAAAGAGACCCAGTACTTC.